The clone carrying this T cell receptor beta chain was counted ten times or more. The data are from a study of CD8 T cells in ankylosing spondylitis. A single record per CDR3 protein comes from TCRdb applying MiXCR to the 5' RACE reads. The table has approximately 290,000 distinct CDR3 sequences, less than 25% seen once. The junction had 8 bases not matched to a gene; V was cut back by 4 bases and J by 4 bases. Germline V gene lookup returns CDR1 KGHSH and CDR2 LQKENI. CDR3 length equals 16 residues. The receptor comes from a female donor with ankylosing spondylitis or in good health (not recorded which). Sequences were obtained from blood, either unsorted or a sorted T cell fraction (not recorded which). The rearrangement links TRBV18 to TRBJ2-1; TRBD2 matches at 9 bases. DNA for the CDR3: TGTGCCAGCTCACTCTCCGGGACTAGCAGTTACAATGAGCAGTTCTTC. Protein sequence: CASSLSGTSSYNEQFF.